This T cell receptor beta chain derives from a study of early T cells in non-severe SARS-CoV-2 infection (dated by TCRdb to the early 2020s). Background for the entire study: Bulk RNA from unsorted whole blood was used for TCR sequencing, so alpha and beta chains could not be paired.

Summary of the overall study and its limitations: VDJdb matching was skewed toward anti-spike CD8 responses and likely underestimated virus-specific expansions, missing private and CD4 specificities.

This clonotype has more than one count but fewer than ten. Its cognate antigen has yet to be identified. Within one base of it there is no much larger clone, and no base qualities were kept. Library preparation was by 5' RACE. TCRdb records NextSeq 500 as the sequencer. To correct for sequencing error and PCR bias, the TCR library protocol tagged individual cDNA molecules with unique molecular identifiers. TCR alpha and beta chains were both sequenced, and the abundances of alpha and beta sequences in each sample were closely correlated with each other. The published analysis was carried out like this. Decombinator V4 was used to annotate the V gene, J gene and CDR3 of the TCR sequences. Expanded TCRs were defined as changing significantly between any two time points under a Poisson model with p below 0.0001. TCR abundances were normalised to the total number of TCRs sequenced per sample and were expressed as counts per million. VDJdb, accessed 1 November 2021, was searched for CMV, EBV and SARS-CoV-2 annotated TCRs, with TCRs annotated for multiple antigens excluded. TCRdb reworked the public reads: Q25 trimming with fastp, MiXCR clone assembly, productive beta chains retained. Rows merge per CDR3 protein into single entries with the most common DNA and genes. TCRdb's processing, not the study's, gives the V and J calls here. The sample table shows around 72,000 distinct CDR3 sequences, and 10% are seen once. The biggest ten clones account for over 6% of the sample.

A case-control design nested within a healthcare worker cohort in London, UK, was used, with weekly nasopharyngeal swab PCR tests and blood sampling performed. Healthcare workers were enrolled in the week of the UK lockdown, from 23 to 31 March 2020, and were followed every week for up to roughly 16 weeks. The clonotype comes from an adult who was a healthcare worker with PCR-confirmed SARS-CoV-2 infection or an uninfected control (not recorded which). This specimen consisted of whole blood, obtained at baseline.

CDR3 reads: CASSVGGWGTGELFF. The nucleotides read TGTGCCAGCAGCGTAGGGGGATGGGGAACCGGGGAGCTGTTTTTT. The rearranged chain carries TRBV9 and TRBJ2-2; no confident D gene assignment can be made. From the germline V gene, CDR1 is SGDLS and CDR2 is YYNGEE. The V and J ends are trimmed by 0 bases and 5 bases, leaving 11 bases between them. There are 15 amino acids in the CDR3, from cysteine to phenylalanine inclusive. Only the CDR3 DNA is retained, 45 bases long and in frame from the first base.